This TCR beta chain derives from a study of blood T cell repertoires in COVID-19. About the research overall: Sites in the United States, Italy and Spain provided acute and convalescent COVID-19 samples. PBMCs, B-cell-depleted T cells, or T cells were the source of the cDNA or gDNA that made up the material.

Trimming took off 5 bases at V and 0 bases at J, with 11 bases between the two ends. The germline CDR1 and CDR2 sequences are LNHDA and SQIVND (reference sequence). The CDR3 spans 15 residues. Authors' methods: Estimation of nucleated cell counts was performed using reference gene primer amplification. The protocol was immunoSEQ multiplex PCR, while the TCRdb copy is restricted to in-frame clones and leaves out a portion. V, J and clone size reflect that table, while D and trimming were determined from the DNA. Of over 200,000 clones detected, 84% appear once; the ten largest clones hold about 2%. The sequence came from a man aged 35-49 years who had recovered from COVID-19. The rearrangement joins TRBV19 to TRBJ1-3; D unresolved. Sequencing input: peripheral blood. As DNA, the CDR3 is TGTGCCAGTAGTCTGCGGGAGAGCTCTGGAAACACCATATATTTT. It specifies CASSLRESSGNTIYF.